This TCR beta chain was sequenced for a study of human thymus T cells. Turning to this clone: No antigen is known for it. Germline and junction disagree at one end, which may indicate a read error.

The CDR3 runs to 14 residues. Germline V lookup: CDR1 SGHNT, CDR2 YENEEA. Study-wide points: Thymic and blood repertoires seemed to favor certain V and J genes.

Only in-frame clones appear in the TCRdb table, and some are missing; sequencing was by immunoSEQ multiplex PCR. The sample contains over 35,000 clones, 94% of which appear only once. Donor material was obtained from healthy Finnish infants undergoing corrective surgery for congenital heart defects. Genomic DNA was extracted from every available blood leukocyte. This clonotype was obtained from a boy in the first two years of life with a congenital heart defect but otherwise immunologically healthy. Input material: blood. The chain recombines TRBV11-3 with TRBJ2-2; D ambiguous. The CDR3 spells CASSLDENTEELFF. CDR3 DNA sequence: TGTGCCAGCAGCTTAGATGAGAACACCGAGGAGCTGTTTTTT. Together with reference TRBV11-3 and TRBJ2-2, the CDR3 gives the full variable domain: EAGVVQSPRYKIIEKKQPVAFWCNPISGHNTLYWYLQNLGQGPELLIRYENEEAVDDSQLPKDRFSAERLKGVDSTLKIQPAELGDSAVYLCASSLDENTEELFFGEGSRLTVL.